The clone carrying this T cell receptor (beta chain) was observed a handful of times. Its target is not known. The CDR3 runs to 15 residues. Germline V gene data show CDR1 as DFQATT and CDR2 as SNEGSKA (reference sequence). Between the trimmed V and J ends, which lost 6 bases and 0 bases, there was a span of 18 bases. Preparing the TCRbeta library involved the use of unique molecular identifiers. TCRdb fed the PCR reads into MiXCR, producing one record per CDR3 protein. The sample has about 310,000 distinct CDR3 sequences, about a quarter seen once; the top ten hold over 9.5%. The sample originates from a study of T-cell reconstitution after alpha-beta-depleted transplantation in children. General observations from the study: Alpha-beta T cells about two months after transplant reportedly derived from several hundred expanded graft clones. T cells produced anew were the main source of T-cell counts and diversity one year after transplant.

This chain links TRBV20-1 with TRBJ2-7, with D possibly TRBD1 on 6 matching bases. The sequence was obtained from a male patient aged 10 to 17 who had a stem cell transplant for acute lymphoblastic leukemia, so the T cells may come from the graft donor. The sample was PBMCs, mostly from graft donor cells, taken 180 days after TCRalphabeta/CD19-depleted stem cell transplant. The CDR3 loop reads CSALSGDTSSYEQYF. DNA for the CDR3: TGCAGTGCCCTTTCAGGGGACACGAGCTCCTACGAGCAGTACTTC.